A selection of T cell receptor beta chains follows, all from one sample in a study of shared clonotypes between healthy human individuals. Clones were sequenced by immunoSEQ multiplex PCR, and TCRdb holds only the in-frame ones, with some missing. Of a few million clones in the sample, over 85% were seen once. The material sequenced was naive CD4+ T cells sorted from blood. These receptors were obtained from a man between 18 and 35 years old in good health. The CDR3 runs from the conserved cysteine through the conserved F or W. Size values are once, few and many counts, or a class for expanded clones, and some rows have none.

len,j_gene,v_gene,abundance,CDR3aa
15,TRBJ1-5,TRBV10-2,few,CASSEWDSPNQPQHF
14,TRBJ1-2,TRBV27,-,CASSLRGVDYGYTF
11,TRBJ2-7,TRBV30,-,CAWRDWREQYF
18,TRBJ2-6,TRBV5-6,-,CASSLVAHTPSGANVLTF
13,TRBJ1-5,TRBV10-3,-,CAISDEGYQPQHF
13,TRBJ1-2,TRBV21-1,-,CASSIDRVDGYTF
16,TRBJ2-3,TRBV5-1,-,CASSLGTSAITDTQYF
16,TRBJ1-4,TRBV23-1,-,CASSQSSETPGNGVFF
13,TRBJ2-1,TRBV27,-,CASRGDRGNEQFF
15,TRBJ1-2,TRBV5-1,-,CASSPEEYFNYGYTF
14,TRBJ2-7,TRBV7-5,-,CARLWGHQTYEQYF
17,TRBJ1-6,TRBV27,-,CASSLGQGTIYNSPLHF
14,TRBJ1-4,TRBV18,once,CASSSGTMGEKLFF
12,TRBJ1-4,TRBV18,-,CASSPWGEKLFF
16,TRBJ1-3,TRBV6-5,-,CASSYLGPPGGNTIYF
17,TRBJ1-6,TRBV30,-,CAWSGTGGASYNSPLHF
13,TRBJ2-7,TRBV9,-,CASSVGSSYEQYF
11,TRBJ2-5,TRBV10-3,-,CAIRGGETQYF
15,TRBJ1-4,TRBV2,-,CASSLGQTTNEKLFF
16,TRBJ1-1,TRBV9,-,CASSRGYLDEGTEAFF
17,TRBJ1-6,TRBV10-2,-,CASREAFTGPAGSPLHF
16,TRBJ2-3,TRBV2,-,CASSGLLGTGTDTQYF
11,TRBJ2-7,TRBV20-1,-,CSAKDSYEQYF
15,TRBJ1-6,TRBV7-2,-,CASSFGTVNNSPLHF
13,TRBJ1-1,TRBV7-9,-,CASTARSYTEAFF
15,TRBJ2-5,TRBV9,once,CASSPLWVAQETQYF
14,TRBJ2-3,TRBV27,-,CASSSIRGADTQYF
14,TRBJ2-7,TRBV29-1,-,CSVAPGTGSYEQYF
18,TRBJ2-7,TRBV1,-,CTSSPKMGLAGSSYEQYF
13,TRBJ2-1,TRBV7-2,-,CASSLDGGKEQFF
14,TRBJ2-3,TRBV25-1,once,CASSAWESIDTQYF
14,TRBJ2-7,TRBV9,-,CASSVENTPGLKYF
18,TRBJ2-1,TRBV6-1,-,CASSEVGTGLGSYNEQFF
15,TRBJ1-2,TRBV5-1,-,CASSLGGAQAEGYTF
13,TRBJ2-5,TRBV25-1,-,CASSGLRTETQYF
13,TRBJ2-7,TRBV5-6,-,CASSPYEVGGMYF
14,TRBJ2-5,TRBV13,-,CATTSWTRKETQYF
13,TRBJ2-7,TRBV10-3,-,CAISGREVYEQYF
13,TRBJ1-1,TRBV19,-,CASREEVRTEAFF
16,TRBJ2-7,TRBV5-1,-,CASSLFGGTLVYEQYF